Below are 3 T cell receptor beta chains sequenced from a single sample in a study of cytomegalovirus exposure and HLA in healthy donors. The study ran its PCR with 60 Vbeta and 13 Jbeta primers. Method: immunoSEQ multiplex PCR; TCRdb's copy keeps in-frame clones and lacks some. The sample lists around 200,000 clones; almost 70% were seen once. Input material: PBMCs. Receptors were obtained from a man between 35 and 55 years old in good health and CMV-seropositive.

The chain employs TRBV10-3 and TRBJ2-7; TRBD1 is a possible D gene (6 bases). CDR1 and CDR2 (germline): ENHRY, SYGVKD. Trimming removed 4 bases from V and 6 bases from J, with 13 bases in between. The length of the CDR3 is 13 residues. CDR3 residues: CAISGWTEGEQYF. The CDR3 nucleotides read TGTGCCATCAGTGGATGGACAGAGGGCGAGCAGTACTTC.

V is TRBV6-6 and J is TRBJ1-6; TRBD1 matches at 7 bases. Germline V gene sequence: CDR1 MNHNY, CDR2 SVGAGI (reference sequence). The CDR3 is made up of 15 amino acids. With V trimmed by 5 bases and J by 6 bases, 7 bases remained unmatched. CDR3 amino acids: CASSPLTGTNSPLHF. CDR3 coding DNA: TGTGCCAGCAGTCCGCTGACAGGGACTAATTCACCCCTCCACTTT.

The V and J genes are TRBV7-2 and TRBJ1-5, with D maybe TRBD1 (5 bases). CDR1 is SGHTA, CDR2 FQGNSA, per germline. The CDR3 has 15 residues. Trimming cost V 1 base and J 3 bases, with 10 bases left between them. For the CDR3, the DNA is TGTGCCAGCAGCTTAGTGTCGGGGGTCAATCAGCCCCAGCATTTT. This gives the protein CASSLVSGVNQPQHF.